This note documents a single T cell receptor beta chain sequence. This clonotype showed up just a few times. What this receptor recognizes is not known. The germline gene is not matched at one end of the junction; a read error may be the cause. The data derive from a study of T cells after yellow fever vaccination (dated 2019 in TCRdb). Context from the whole study: The SMART-Seq v4 Ultra Low Input RNA kit was used to prepare libraries from fractions with low cell numbers. To follow T-cell clones before and after both primary and booster YFV17D yellow fever vaccination, bulk TCR alpha and beta repertoires underwent longitudinal sequencing. Two healthy male donors, one aged 18 to 30 and one aged 30 to 40 years, were included in the cohort. Blood was collected at multiple timepoints before and after primary and secondary immunization, and bulk PBMC replicates and cell subsets were isolated.

According to the study, the label for this sample's treatment or condition signals: live attenuated yellow fever vaccine strain. A standard Ficoll-Paque protocol was used to isolate PBMCs from peripheral blood. Dynabeads CD4 and CD8 positive selection kits were used to isolate CD4 and CD8 T-cell fractions. RNA was extracted with TriZol from bulk PBMCs, CD4 and CD8 fractions, and dextramer-positive and dextramer-negative fractions. Reads for this sample came from an Illumina NovaSeq 6000. TCR cDNA was synthesized by 5'RACE template switching, through which a universal primer site and unique molecular identifiers were introduced. Priming of cDNA synthesis was performed from both the TCR alpha and TCR beta constant segments. Two PCR steps were used to amplify libraries, with sample barcodes and sequencing adapters being added in the second step. Sequencing of the libraries was done on either Illumina HiSeq 2500 (2x100 bp) or NovaSeq (2x150 bp). From the authors' description of their analysis: Reads were demultiplexed and collapsed into UMI consensus sequences with MIGEC, and V(D)J alignment was performed with MiXCR. Vaccine-responding clonotypes were defined with edgeR using replicate PBMC samples, requiring FDR below 0.01 and a log2 fold change above 5 up to day 15. Each bulk clonotype received a CD4 or CD8 identity based on whether the sequenced CD4 or CD8 repertoire contained that clonotype at higher abundance. TCRdb passed the public sequencing reads through fastp at Q25 and MiXCR, retaining productive beta sequences. Rows with one shared CDR3 protein collapse into an entry with the most common genes and DNA. What appears here as the V and J calls and clone size reflects TCRdb's work, not the paper's. Counted in this sample were some 300,000 distinct CDR3 sequences; around a tenth of them appeared once. The ten largest clones capture about 3% of the sample.

Overall study results and their limits: The secondary T-cell response was found to be weaker but faster than the primary response, with a peak reached on day 5 rather than on day 15. Computational filtering was required because FACS-sorted repertoires could contain abundant contaminating clonotypes from the bulk population. Because only a couple of donors were included in the study, the extent to which the findings can be generalized is limited. After the booster, most of the clones that had expanded following primary vaccination were detected again (roughly 97% of CD4 and 80% to 90% of CD8), which suggests that memory was broadly maintained. A small fraction of clonotypes appeared in both the CD4 and CD8 compartments, likely as a result of convergent recombination.

The TCR was taken from a young man who received the YFV17D yellow fever vaccine. The sequencing here drew on CD4+ T cells sorted from PBMCs, taken 45 days after the yellow fever booster vaccination.

The CDR3 region: CASSQEEGQSPFF. At the DNA level, the sequence is TGTGCCAGCAGCCAAGAGGAGGGACAGTCTCCCTTCTTC. The rearrangement combines TRBV4-2 with TRBJ2-5; a weak D assignment points to TRBD1 (7 bases agree). The CDR3 runs 13 amino acids, cysteine and phenylalanine included. The only DNA kept is the CDR3, 39 bases in frame from the first base. The germline V gene encodes CDR1 LGHNA and CDR2 YNFKEQ.